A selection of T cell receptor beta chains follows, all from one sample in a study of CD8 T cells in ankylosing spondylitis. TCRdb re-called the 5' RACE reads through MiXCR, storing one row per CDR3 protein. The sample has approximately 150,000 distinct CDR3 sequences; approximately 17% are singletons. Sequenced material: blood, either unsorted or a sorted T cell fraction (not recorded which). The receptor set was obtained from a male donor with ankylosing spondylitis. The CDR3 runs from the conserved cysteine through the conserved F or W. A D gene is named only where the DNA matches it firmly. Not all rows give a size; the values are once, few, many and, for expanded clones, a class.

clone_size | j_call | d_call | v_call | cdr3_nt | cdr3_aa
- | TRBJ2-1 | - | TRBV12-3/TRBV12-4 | TGTGCCAGCAGTTTGTACCAAAATGAGCAGTTCTTC | CASSLYQNEQFF
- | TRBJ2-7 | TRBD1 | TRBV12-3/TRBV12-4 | TGTGCCAGCAGGAAGACAGGGATGGAGTCCTACGAGCAGTACTTC | CASRKTGMESYEQYF
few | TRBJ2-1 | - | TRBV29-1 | TGCAGCGGCTCCGGGAGCTACAATGAGCAGTTCTTC | CSGSGSYNEQFF
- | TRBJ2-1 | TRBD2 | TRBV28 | TGTGCCAGCAGTCCATTAGCGGGACGGGTCAATGAGCAGTTCTTC | CASSPLAGRVNEQFF
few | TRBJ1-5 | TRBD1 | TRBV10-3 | TGTGCCATCGCCCAGGGGGCGAATCAGCCCCAGCATTTT | CAIAQGANQPQHF
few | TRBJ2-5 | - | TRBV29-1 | TGCAGCGTGGTCAGCAGGGGCGGGGGCAGGGAAGAGACCCAGTACTTC | CSVVSRGGGREETQYF
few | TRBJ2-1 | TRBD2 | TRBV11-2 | TGTGCCAGCAGCACGGGACTAGCGGGATCCAATGAGCAGTTCTTC | CASSTGLAGSNEQFF
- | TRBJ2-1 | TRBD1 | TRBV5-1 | TGCGCCAGCAGCAACCGGGACAGCCCGGTGAGTGGCAATGAGCAGTTCTTC | CASSNRDSPVSGNEQFF
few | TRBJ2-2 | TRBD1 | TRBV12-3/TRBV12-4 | TGTGCCAGCAGTTTAGGGTGGACAGGGCCCACCGGGGAGCTGTTTTTT | CASSLGWTGPTGELFF
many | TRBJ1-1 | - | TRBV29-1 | TGCAGCGAAACACAGGGCGTTGAAGCTTTCTTT | CSETQGVEAFF
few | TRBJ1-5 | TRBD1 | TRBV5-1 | TGCGCCAGCAGCTTGCCCGGGACAGGGGGCAATCAGCCCCAGCATTTT | CASSLPGTGGNQPQHF
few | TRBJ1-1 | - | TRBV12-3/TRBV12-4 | TGTGCCAGCAGTTTAGGGGCTGGCACTGAAGCTTTCTTT | CASSLGAGTEAFF
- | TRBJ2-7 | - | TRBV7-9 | TGTGCCAGCCCCGGGATCGGCTCCTACGAGCAGTACTTC | CASPGIGSYEQYF
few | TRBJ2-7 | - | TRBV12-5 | TGTGCTAGTGGTTTGGTACAGGGATCCTACTACGAGCAGTACTTC | CASGLVQGSYYEQYF
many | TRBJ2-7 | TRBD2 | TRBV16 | TGTGCCAGCAGCCAATATCGGGGGGACGAGCAGTACTTC | CASSQYRGDEQYF
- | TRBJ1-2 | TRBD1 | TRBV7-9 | TGTGCCAGCAGACCACAGGGGTCGTCTGTCTATGGCTACACCTTC | CASRPQGSSVYGYTF
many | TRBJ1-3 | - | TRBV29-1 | TGCAGCGTTGAACCCCCCAACAGGACCCCCTCTGGAAACACCATATATTTT | CSVEPPNRTPSGNTIYF
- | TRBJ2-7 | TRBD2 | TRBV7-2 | TGTGCCAGCAGCACTAGCGGGGGTAGTTACTACGAGCAGTACTTC | CASSTSGGSYYEQYF
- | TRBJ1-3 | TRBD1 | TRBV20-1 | TGCAGTGCTAGAGATTTCGGAGGGACAGGGCTCCCCTTGGCTGGAAACACCATATATTTT | CSARDFGGTGLPLAGNTIYF
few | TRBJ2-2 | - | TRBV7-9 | TGTGCCAGCCCCCCCGGGACTCTGCGGGGGGAGCTGTTTTTT | CASPPGTLRGELFF
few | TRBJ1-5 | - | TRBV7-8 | TGTGCCAGCAGCCCACAGGGTTGGGTTCAGCCCCAGCATTTT | CASSPQGWVQPQHF
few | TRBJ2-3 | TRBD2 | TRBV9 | TGTGCCAGCAGCGTAGGGCGGGAGGGCCGGACAGATACGCAGTATTTT | CASSVGREGRTDTQYF
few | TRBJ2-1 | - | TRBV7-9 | TGTGCCAGCAGTCGGACTACCTACAATGAGCAGTTCTTC | CASSRTTYNEQFF
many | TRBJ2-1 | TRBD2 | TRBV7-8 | TGTGCCAGCAGCTTACCTCGGGAGGGCCTTTGGAATGAGCAGTTCTTC | CASSLPREGLWNEQFF
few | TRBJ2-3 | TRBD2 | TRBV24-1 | TGTGCCACCAGTGACCGCCTACTAGCGGGAGCAGATACGCAGTATTTT | CATSDRLLAGADTQYF
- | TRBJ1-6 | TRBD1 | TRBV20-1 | TGCAGTGCTTCCGACAGGGTATATAATTCACCCCTCCACTTT | CSASDRVYNSPLHF
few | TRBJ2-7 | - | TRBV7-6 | TGTGCCAGCAGCTTAAGTTCAATGACAGCCCCCTACGAGCAGTACTTC | CASSLSSMTAPYEQYF
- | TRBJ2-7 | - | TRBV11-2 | TGTGCCAGCAGCTTGGTCCAATCCGGCGAGCAGTACTTC | CASSLVQSGEQYF
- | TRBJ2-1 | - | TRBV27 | TGTGCCAGCATCCGCGGTAGCTCCTACAATGAGCAGTTCTTC | CASIRGSSYNEQFF
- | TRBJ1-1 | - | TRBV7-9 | TGTGCCAGCAGCCCCGCGGGGGTTGGAAACACTGAAGCTTTCTTT | CASSPAGVGNTEAFF
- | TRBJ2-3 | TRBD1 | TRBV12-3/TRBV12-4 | TGTGCCAGCAGTTTCCCTCGGGACAGAGATTGGGGCACAGATACGCAGTATTTT | CASSFPRDRDWGTDTQYF
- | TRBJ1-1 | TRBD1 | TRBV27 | TGTGCCAGCAGTTTGCGGGACAGTGGACTCACTGAAGCTTTCTTT | CASSLRDSGLTEAFF
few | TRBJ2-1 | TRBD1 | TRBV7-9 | TGTGCCAGCCTGGGACAGGGAGCCTACAATGAGCAGTTCTTC | CASLGQGAYNEQFF
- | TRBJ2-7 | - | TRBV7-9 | TGTGCCAGCAGCTTGATTAGCTCCTACGAGCAGTACTTC | CASSLISSYEQYF
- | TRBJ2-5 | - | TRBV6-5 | TGTGCCAGCAGTTACTCAGCCGTACAAGAGACCCAGTACTTC | CASSYSAVQETQYF
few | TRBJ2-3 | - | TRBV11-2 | TGTGCCAGCAGCCATGCTACAGATACGCAGTATTTT | CASSHATDTQYF
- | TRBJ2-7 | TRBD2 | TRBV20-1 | TGCAGTGCGGATCAACTAGCGGGAGGAGGTGAGCAGTACTTC | CSADQLAGGGEQYF
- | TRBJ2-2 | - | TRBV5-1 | TGCGCCAGCAGCTTTTACAGTTCGAACACCGGGGAGCTGTTTTTT | CASSFYSSNTGELFF
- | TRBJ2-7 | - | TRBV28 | TGTGCCAGCAGTTCGCCTGCGCACTACGAGCAGTACTTC | CASSSPAHYEQYF
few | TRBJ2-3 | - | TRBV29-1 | TGCAGCGTTCGGACAGCCTACACAGATACGCAGTATTTT | CSVRTAYTDTQYF
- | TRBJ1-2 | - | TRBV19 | TGTGCAGTCGATGGCTACACCTTC | CAVDGYTF
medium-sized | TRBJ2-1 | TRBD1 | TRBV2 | TGTGCCAGCAGGGCCGGGACAGGGGCCTCCAATGAGCAGTTCTTC | CASRAGTGASNEQFF
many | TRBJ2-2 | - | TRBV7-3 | TGTGCCAGCAGCTTAACGATGCGCGGATCCACCGGGGAGCTGTTTTTT | CASSLTMRGSTGELFF
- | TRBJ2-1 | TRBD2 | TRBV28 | TGTGCCAGCAGTTGGAGTATCGGGACTAGCGCCTACAATGAGCAGTTCTTC | CASSWSIGTSAYNEQFF
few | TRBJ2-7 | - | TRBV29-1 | TGCAGCGTTGTAGGTCGTGCGGGCCTCACCTACGAGCAGTACTTC | CSVVGRAGLTYEQYF
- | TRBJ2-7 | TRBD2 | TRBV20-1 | TGCAGTGCTTTGGGACTAGCGGGAGTCGAGCAGTACTTC | CSALGLAGVEQYF